This is a list of T cell receptor beta chains from one sample in a study of CD8 T cells in ankylosing spondylitis. MiXCR, run by TCRdb on the 5' RACE reads, gives a single entry per CDR3 protein. The sample consists of about 240,000 distinct CDR3 sequences, around 7.8% of them appearing once. Specimen: blood, either unsorted or a sorted T cell fraction (not recorded which). The receptors were sampled from a male donor with ankylosing spondylitis or in good health (not recorded which). Each CDR3 is given with its conserved first and last residue. The order of the fields is CDR3 DNA, CDR3 protein, D gene, J gene, clone size, V gene. D genes are given only for firm matches. Where a row states a size, it is once, few, many or the class of an expanded clone; other rows omit it.

TGTGCCAGCAGAAGGGACAGCTACGAGCAGTACTTC,CASRRDSYEQYF,TRBD1,TRBJ2-7,many,TRBV7-8
TGCAGTGCTAGTCCCGGGGTTTACTCGGATGAGCAGTTCTTC,CSASPGVYSDEQFF,.,TRBJ2-1,many,TRBV20-1
TGTGCCAGCAGCAAGGGACTAGCGGGGGGTTTGAACGAGCAGTACTTC,CASSKGLAGGLNEQYF,TRBD2,TRBJ2-7,many,TRBV7-2
TGTGCCAGCAGCTTAGCGATGGGTAGGGTTCAGGCTGAAGCTTTCTTT,CASSLAMGRVQAEAFF,.,TRBJ1-1,few,TRBV7-2
TGTGCCAGCAGTTTCCTTTCCGATAGTCAGCCCCAGCATTTT,CASSFLSDSQPQHF,.,TRBJ1-5,many,TRBV27
TGTGCCAGCAGCCGAGGGGGTCGGCAAGGCTACACCTTC,CASSRGGRQGYTF,.,TRBJ1-2,.,TRBV6-1
TGTGCCAGCAGCCCCGACAGGGGGAGAGGCACTGAAGCTTTCTTT,CASSPDRGRGTEAFF,TRBD1,TRBJ1-1,.,TRBV14
TGTGCCACCAGCAGAGACCCTGGGACCTACTACGAGCAGTACTTC,CATSRDPGTYYEQYF,.,TRBJ2-7,.,TRBV15
TGCGCCAGCAGCCAAGACTATTTAGCGGGTCTAGCCAAAAACATTCAGTACTTC,CASSQDYLAGLAKNIQYF,TRBD2,TRBJ2-4,many,TRBV4-1
TGCAGTGCTAGTCAGGGATATGGCTACACCTTC,CSASQGYGYTF,.,TRBJ1-2,many,TRBV20-1
TGCGCCAGCAGCGACACAGGTGGGACAGATACGCAGTATTTT,CASSDTGGTDTQYF,.,TRBJ2-3,once,TRBV5-1
TGTGCCAGCAGTTACTCTGAAGAGACCCAGTACTTC,CASSYSEETQYF,.,TRBJ2-5,many,TRBV6-6
TGTGCCACCAGTGATTTTGGTCGGAGGAGCGGGAGGAGCTACAATGAGCAGTTCTTC,CATSDFGRRSGRSYNEQFF,TRBD2,TRBJ2-1,many,TRBV24-1
TGCAGCTGTCAGGTCGTGAACACAGATACGCAGTATTTT,CSCQVVNTDTQYF,.,TRBJ2-3,many,TRBV29-1
TGTGCCAGCAGTTTTGGCCAGGGGTTTCGTGGCTACACCTTC,CASSFGQGFRGYTF,.,TRBJ1-2,many,TRBV12-3/TRBV12-4
TGTGCCAGCAGTTTGGATCCATACAATGAGCAGTTCTTC,CASSLDPYNEQFF,.,TRBJ2-1,.,TRBV27
TGTGCCAGCAGCTTCCGGGACAGGGGGTGGTCCTATAATTCACCCCTCCACTTT,CASSFRDRGWSYNSPLHF,TRBD1,TRBJ1-6,.,TRBV5-6
TGTGCCAGCAGCGTAGAACTCGCGGGGCAAGAGACCCAGTACTTC,CASSVELAGQETQYF,.,TRBJ2-5,many,TRBV9
TGTGCCAGCAGTTTAGCGGGGGGAGCAGATACGCAGTATTTT,CASSLAGGADTQYF,.,TRBJ2-3,many,TRBV12-3/TRBV12-4
TGTGCCTGGAGTGTCGGACAGGCCTACGAGCAGTACTTC,CAWSVGQAYEQYF,TRBD1,TRBJ2-7,few,TRBV30
TGTGCCAGCTCACCATCAGCGGGGGGGCCCGGTGAGACCCAGTACTTC,CASSPSAGGPGETQYF,TRBD2,TRBJ2-5,.,TRBV18
TGCGCCAGCGGTAACGTGCCGGGACTAGGGACCTCCTACGAGCAGTACTTC,CASGNVPGLGTSYEQYF,TRBD2,TRBJ2-7,many,TRBV5-1
TGTGCCAGCAGCTTAGGTAGAGGGGCAAGGAACACCGGGGAGCTGTTTTTT,CASSLGRGARNTGELFF,.,TRBJ2-2,few,TRBV7-2
TGCAGTGCTAGAGAGAATAGGGGGCCCACTGAAGCTTTCTTT,CSARENRGPTEAFF,TRBD1,TRBJ1-1,many,TRBV20-1
TGTGCCAGTCACAGCTCTGGAAACACCATATATTTT,CASHSSGNTIYF,.,TRBJ1-3,many,TRBV25-1
TGTGCCAGCAGCTTAGTTGGGGGAGGGCTGACAGATACGCAGTATTTT,CASSLVGGGLTDTQYF,TRBD2,TRBJ2-3,few,TRBV7-2
TGTGCCAGCAGCTTAGGACGGGGTCTGCTGAACACCGGGGAGCTGTTTTTT,CASSLGRGLLNTGELFF,.,TRBJ2-2,.,TRBV7-9
TGCGCCAGCAAAGGGAATAGCAATCAGCCCCAGCATTTT,CASKGNSNQPQHF,.,TRBJ1-5,many,TRBV10-2
TGTGCCAGCAGCCAAGGCTCGGGGGGCGAGCAGTACTTC,CASSQGSGGEQYF,TRBD2,TRBJ2-7,many,TRBV3-1
TGTGCCAGCAGCTACACGGCCCGAGGGACAGGGGTTATTAAGCAGTTCTTC,CASSYTARGTGVIKQFF,TRBD1,TRBJ2-1,.,TRBV7-3
TGTGCCAGCTCACCAGGGGGGCTTAATCAGCCCCAGCATTTT,CASSPGGLNQPQHF,.,TRBJ1-5,many,TRBV18
TGTGCCAGCACCCCGAGCTCCGCGGAGCAGTTCTTC,CASTPSSAEQFF,.,TRBJ2-1,many,TRBV12-3/TRBV12-4
TGTGCCAGTTCTATCCGCTCAGTTGTCGCAGATACGCAGTATTTT,CASSIRSVVADTQYF,.,TRBJ2-3,many,TRBV12-3/TRBV12-4
TGTGCCAGCAGTTTGACAGGAACCTCCTACGAGCAGTACTTC,CASSLTGTSYEQYF,.,TRBJ2-7,many,TRBV12-3/TRBV12-4
TGTGCCAGCAGTTTACAATGGGACAGGGGCCATGAGCAGTTCTTC,CASSLQWDRGHEQFF,TRBD1,TRBJ2-1,many,TRBV27
TGTGCCAGCAGCTTACCAGGGCATTACACCGGGGAGCTGTTTTTT,CASSLPGHYTGELFF,.,TRBJ2-2,few,TRBV11-1
TGCAGTGCAAAGGGCCTGGGCAGGGGTGCCTACAATGAGCAGTTCTTC,CSAKGLGRGAYNEQFF,.,TRBJ2-1,many,TRBV20-1
TGCGCCACCGGGACGGGGCGCGGTACAGATACGCAGTATTTT,CATGTGRGTDTQYF,.,TRBJ2-3,few,TRBV10-2
TGTGCCAGCAGCTTGATCCCAAAGAGGGCCTTGAACAATGAGCAGTTCTTC,CASSLIPKRALNNEQFF,.,TRBJ2-1,.,TRBV5-6
TGTGCCTGGAGTGAAGGACAGGGCGGTTGGAGCTACACCTTC,CAWSEGQGGWSYTF,TRBD1,TRBJ1-2,.,TRBV30
TGCGCCAGCAGCACAGGAACTAGCGGGGGACGCACAGATACGCAGTATTTT,CASSTGTSGGRTDTQYF,TRBD2,TRBJ2-3,few,TRBV5-1
TGCAGTGCTAGAGATTTCCTCGGCGGGGGGGGCGTTGAGCAGTACTTC,CSARDFLGGGGVEQYF,TRBD2,TRBJ2-7,few,TRBV20-1
TGCAGTGCTAGAGCGGCTAGCGGGGGGGCCGGAGATACGCAGTATTTT,CSARAASGGAGDTQYF,TRBD2,TRBJ2-3,many,TRBV20-1
TGCGCCAGCAGCTTGGTTGCAGGGTCGAACAATGAGCAGTTCTTC,CASSLVAGSNNEQFF,.,TRBJ2-1,many,TRBV5-1
TGCGCCAGCAGTCTAGACTCTCGGGACTTC,CASSLDSRDF,.,TRBJ2-4,.,TRBV23-1
TGTGCCAGCAGCTTAGAGTGGGGTATCAGAGGTGGCTACACCTTC,CASSLEWGIRGGYTF,.,TRBJ1-2,.,TRBV7-2
TGTGCCAGCAGCTTAAGACTAGCGGGGGGGGAGACCCAGTACTTC,CASSLRLAGGETQYF,TRBD2,TRBJ2-5,many,TRBV7-2
TGTGCCAGCAGTGAAGCCCATGGTTCATGGGGTACGCAGTATTTT,CASSEAHGSWGTQYF,.,TRBJ2-3,many,TRBV2
TGTGCCAGCAGCACTAGCGGGAGTTATTACGAGCAGTACTTC,CASSTSGSYYEQYF,TRBD2,TRBJ2-7,few,TRBV7-2
TGCAGTGCCTCACTAGCGGGAGGTAGTAACGGGGAGCTGTTTTTT,CSASLAGGSNGELFF,TRBD2,TRBJ2-2,many,TRBV20-1
TGCGCCAGCAGCTTAGCGGGAGGGGCGGCGAATGAGCAGTTCTTC,CASSLAGGAANEQFF,TRBD2,TRBJ2-1,few,TRBV5-1
TGCAGCGTTGAAGTGCCCTTACGGAGCTCCTACAATGAGCAGTTCTTC,CSVEVPLRSSYNEQFF,.,TRBJ2-1,once,TRBV29-1
TGTGCCAGCAGCCCTCCGGCCCTGTACGAGCAGTACTTC,CASSPPALYEQYF,.,TRBJ2-7,many,TRBV7-9
TGTGCCAGCAGTACTATTGGGGGGGCGCCCGGTGGCTACACCTTC,CASSTIGGAPGGYTF,.,TRBJ1-2,few,TRBV12-3/TRBV12-4